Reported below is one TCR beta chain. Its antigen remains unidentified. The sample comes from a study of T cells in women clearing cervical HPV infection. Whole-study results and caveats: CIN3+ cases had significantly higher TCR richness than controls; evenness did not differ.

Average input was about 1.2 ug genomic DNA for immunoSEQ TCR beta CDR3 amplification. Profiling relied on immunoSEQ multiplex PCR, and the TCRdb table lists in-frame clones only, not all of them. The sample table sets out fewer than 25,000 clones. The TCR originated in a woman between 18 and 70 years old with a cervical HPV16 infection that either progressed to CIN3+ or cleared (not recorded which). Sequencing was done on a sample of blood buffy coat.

The CDR3 DNA, read in part, is TGTGCCAGTAGTATCGACCGCACAGATACC. It specifies CASSIDRTDT. The full CDR3 is CASSIDRTDTYTF. J is TRBJ1-2 and V is TRBV19; D unresolved. The sequence runs out 3 residues before the end of the CDR3; the remainder is reconstructed from the germline J gene. Germline CDR1 is LNHDA and CDR2 is SQIVND (reference sequence). The CDR3 sequence is 13 residues long.